The sequence of this TCR beta chain was determined in a study of T cells in tuberculosis. Turning to the study itself: CD1B tetramers identified T cells specific for mycobacterial lipid GMM. Study observations and caveats: GEM motif frequencies gave about 70% accuracy; the GMM repertoire gave approximately 90%.

Note on this clone: Its specificity is not known.

The data were produced by immunoSEQ multiplex PCR, yet TCRdb's version contains in-frame clones alone and is incomplete. The sample shows around 38,000 clones, 93% of them seen only once. From germline, CDR1 is SGHVS and CDR2 FNYEAQ. Trimming removed 3 bases from V and 1 base from J; junction bases left unmatched: 2. The CDR3 is 15 residues long. Sequenced: PBMCs. This chain links TRBV7-6 with TRBJ2-7, with 11 bases identical to TRBD2. This sequence was found in a donor aged 10-35 years with latent tuberculosis or without tuberculosis infection. The CDR3 bases are TGTGCCAGCAGCTTGGGGACTAGCGGATCCTACGAGCAGTACTTC. This codes for CASSLGTSGSYEQYF.